In this sample, the clone carrying this TCR beta chain turned up once. Antigen: not known. This specimen belongs to a study of cytomegalovirus exposure and HLA in healthy donors. Study summary: The study's early data release held some 85 million unique TCRs from HLA-typed donors. Ancestry clustering placed around four fifths of more than 350 genotyped donors in the Caucasian-associated cluster. Study-wide results and caveats: On later analysis, the bulk of CMV-associated TCR beta chains appeared to be HLA-restricted. The study found most TCR sequences rare, yet found some public TCRs in many donors.

A multiplex PCR was run with 60 Vbeta primers and 13 Jbeta primers. TCRdb keeps only in-frame clones here, not all; method: immunoSEQ multiplex PCR. The sample lists around 120,000 clones, about two thirds occurring once. The CDR3 spans 15 residues. The V gene end was trimmed by 0 bases and the J gene end by 7 bases; junction bases not matched to a gene: 6. The germline V gene encodes CDR1 MGHRA and CDR2 YSYEKL. The receptor comes from a woman aged 60-70 years in good health and CMV-seropositive. The specimen was PBMCs. The J gene is TRBJ2-3, the V gene TRBV4-1; 8 nucleotides line up with TRBD1. The CDR3 region has the DNA TGCGCCAGCAGCCAAGATCTCGACAGGGGTAATACGCAGTATTTT. It is translated as CASSQDLDRGNTQYF.